The subject of this entry is one TCR beta chain. Its antigen is not identified. MiXCR, applied by TCRdb to the reads, yields one record per CDR3 protein. The sample consists of 700,000 to 850,000 distinct CDR3 sequences, approximately 32% of them appearing once. The data were obtained in a study of T cell repertoires in cytomegalovirus infection. Study details: The study used recently identified HLA-C-restricted and well-studied HLA-B-restricted CMV epitopes. Public TCR beta signature analysis indicated the presence of both CMV infection and matching HLA type.

This CDR3 region has 14 residues. CDR1 LNHNV and CDR2 YYDKDF come from the germline V gene (reference sequence). The J segment lost 6 bases and the V segment lost 3 bases, leaving 5 bases of the junction unmatched. The source of this sequence is a human donor in good health (CMV status not recorded). Some clones in this sample may be carry-over from other donors' samples. The chain combines TRBV15 with TRBJ2-7, with 10 positions matching TRBD2. The material sequenced was cultured CD8+ T cells from PBMCs, taken from culture after CMV antigen stimulation. For the CDR3, the DNA is TGTGCCACCAGCAGGGGACTAGCGACGGGCGAGCAGTACTTC. Translated, it gives CATSRGLATGEQYF.